This paragraph reports one T cell receptor beta chain. Some clones are missing from TCRdb's copy, which holds only in-frame ones; the method was immunoSEQ multiplex PCR. The table has some 120,000 clones, about nine tenths seen once. The CDR3 is 15 amino acids. The V gene end was trimmed by 5 bases and the J gene end by 2 bases; junction bases not matched to a gene: 4. Germline assignment: CDR1 SGHRS and CDR2 YFSETQ. The data stem from a study of control samples from healthy donors and cancer patients. Specimen: blood. The chain has TRBV5-1 and TRBJ2-2, with 9 bases aligning to TRBD2. The TCR originated in a man aged 35-49 years in good health. The CDR3, as DNA: TGCGCCAGCAGGGCGGGGGGGCCTAACACCGGGGAGCTGTTTTTT. Translating it yields CASRAGGPNTGELFF.